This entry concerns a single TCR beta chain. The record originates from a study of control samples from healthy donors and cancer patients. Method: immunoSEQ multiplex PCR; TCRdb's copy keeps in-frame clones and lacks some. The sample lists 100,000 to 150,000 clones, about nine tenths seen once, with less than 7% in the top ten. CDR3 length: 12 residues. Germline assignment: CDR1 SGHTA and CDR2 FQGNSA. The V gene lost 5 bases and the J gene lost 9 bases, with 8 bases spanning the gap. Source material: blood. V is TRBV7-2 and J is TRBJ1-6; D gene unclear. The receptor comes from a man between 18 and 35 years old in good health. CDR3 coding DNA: TGTGCCAGCAGCAAAGGACGTTCACCCCTCCACTTT. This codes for CASSKGRSPLHF.